The 18 T cell receptor beta chains reported below all come from one sample, sequenced in a study of molecular identifiers for immune sequencing clone quantification. TCRdb reprocessed the PCR reads via MiXCR and lists one record per CDR3 protein. The table lists around 480,000 distinct CDR3 sequences, approximately 25% of them singletons. Sequenced input: naive CD8+ T cells from blood, with Jurkat cell RNA spiked in. Subset noted: FACS-sorted CD8+CD4-CCR7+CD45RA+ naive T cells. These receptors came from a human donor in good health. Some libraries in this study had Jurkat cell RNA spiked in.

This clonotype showed up just a few times. A read error may explain this, as a much larger clone is one base away. V usage is TRBV6-5 and J usage is TRBJ2-5, with D hard to call. The length of the CDR3 is 16 residues. CDR1 MNHEY and CDR2 SVGAGI come from the germline V gene. The CDR3 loop reads CASSYSIGPSQEAQYF. CDR3 nucleotide sequence: TGTGCCAGCAGTTACTCGATAGGTCCCTCCCAAGAGGCCCAGTACTTC.

This clonotype appeared many times. This chain links TRBV5-1 with TRBJ2-5; TRBD1 matches at 7 bases. The V gene end was trimmed by 1 base and the J gene end by 5 bases; junction bases not matched to a gene: 5. CDR1 SGHRS and CDR2 YFSETQ come from the germline V gene. The CDR3 runs 14 residues. The CDR3 nucleotides read TGCGCCAGCAGCTTGACTTTGGACAGGGAGACCCAGTACTTC. It yields the protein CASSLTLDRETQYF.

Regarding this clonotype: This may stem from a read error, because a much larger clone lies one nucleotide away. The J gene is TRBJ2-3, the V gene TRBV12-3 or TRBV12-4; a possible D gene is TRBD1 (5 bases). The CDR3 consists of 14 residues. V was pared by 11 bases and J by 3 bases, with 18 bases between. This chain's CDR3 is CAGTLSGLTDTQYF. As DNA, the CDR3 is TGTGCCGGCACCCTATCAGGGTTGACAGATACGCAGTATTTT.

V usage is TRBV6-5 and J usage is TRBJ2-3; TRBD2 matches 8 bases. CDR3 length equals 15 residues. The J segment lost 3 bases and the V segment lost 6 bases, leaving 8 bases of the junction unmatched. Germline lookup yields CDR1 MNHEY and CDR2 SVGAGI. The DNA of the CDR3 is TGTGCCAGCAGCCTAACTCGGGAGGGTACAGATACGCAGTATTTT. This sequence encodes CASSLTREGTDTQYF.

This clonotype showed up just a few times. The V gene is TRBV14, the J gene TRBJ1-1; the D is unclear. This CDR3 contains 13 residues. Germline V gene sequence: CDR1 SGHDN, CDR2 FVKESK. The V end lost 4 bases, the J end lost 6 bases, and 12 bases lay between the germline ends. In DNA form, the CDR3 reads TGTGCCAGCAGCCCCCCTAACAGACCTGAAGCTTTCTTT. Amino acids: CASSPPNRPEAFF.

This clonotype was seen ten or more times. This chain uses TRBV6-5 with TRBJ2-5; 9 bases fit TRBD2. Germline CDR1 and CDR2: MNHEY and SVGAGI. This CDR3 is built from 15 residues. J lost 5 bases, V lost 6 bases, and 10 bases had no gene match. CDR3: CASSQAGGMIETQYF. The CDR3 DNA sequence: TGTGCCAGCAGCCAGGCGGGGGGGATGATCGAGACCCAGTACTTC.

This clonotype was detected ten times or more. V usage is TRBV7-2 and J usage is TRBJ1-4, with no clear D. Germline values: CDR1 SGHTA, CDR2 FQGNSA. Trimming removed 2 bases from V and 0 bases from J, with 13 bases in between. The CDR3 is made up of 17 amino acids. CDR3 region: CASSLSTLGATNEKLFF. The CDR3 nucleotides are TGTGCCAGCAGCTTATCCACCTTGGGAGCAACTAATGAAAAACTGTTTTTT.

The chain joins TRBV7-2 to TRBJ1-3; D ambiguous. Deletions cut 2 bases from V and 2 bases from J, with 10 bases between. The CDR3 extends over 15 amino acids. Per the germline V gene, CDR1 is SGHTA and CDR2 is FQGNSA. CDR3 sequence: CASSLSQRTGNTIYF. The DNA of the CDR3 is TGTGCCAGCAGCTTAAGCCAACGCACTGGAAACACCATATATTTT.

The chain couples TRBV6-2 or TRBV6-3 to TRBJ1-5; D is ambiguous. The germline CDR1 and CDR2 sequences are MNHEY and SVGEGT. The CDR3 runs 16 residues. V shed 0 bases and J shed 4 bases, with 13 bases lying between them. CDR3: CASSYSAQDLNQPQHF. The CDR3 DNA reads as TGTGCCAGCAGTTACTCCGCCCAGGACCTAAATCAGCCCCAGCATTTT.

This chain connects TRBV27 to TRBJ2-4; 9 bases are shared with TRBD1. The CDR3 runs 17 residues. The germline gives CDR1 MNHEY, CDR2 SMNVEV (reference sequence). Trimming cost V 5 bases and J 8 bases; bases outside gene matches: 16. As DNA, the CDR3 is TGTGCCAGCAGTCACGGGGGGAGTGGACAGGGGTGGTACATTCAGTACTTC. Its translation: CASSHGGSGQGWYIQYF.

This clonotype was found a few times. This chain connects TRBV3-1 to TRBJ2-7, with D unresolved. Germline-derived CDR1 and CDR2 are LGHDT and YNNKEL (reference sequence). Trimming pared 1 base from V and 2 bases from J, leaving 12 bases between. The length of the CDR3 is 15 residues. The CDR3 loop reads CASSQGDGFAYEQYF. For the CDR3, the DNA is TGTGCCAGCAGCCAAGGCGACGGCTTTGCCTACGAGCAGTACTTC.

This clonotype was counted only a few times. The chain is built from TRBV4-3 and TRBJ2-2, with 10 nucleotides matching TRBD2. Germline assignment: CDR1 LGHNA and CDR2 YSLEER. Unmatched junction bases numbered 20, after V lost 2 bases and J lost 5 bases. The CDR3 totals 21 residues. The CDR3 DNA follows: TGCGCCAGCAGCCAATCAATGCGGGACATACCTTCTAGCGGGAGAACCGGGGAGCTGTTTTTT. Its protein is CASSQSMRDIPSSGRTGELFF.

The chain uses TRBV12-3 or TRBV12-4 and TRBJ2-1, with 11 bases matching TRBD2. There are 21 residues in the CDR3. V lost 2 bases to trimming and J lost 0 bases; unmatched junction nucleotides: 15. CDR3 DNA: TGTGCCAGCAGTTTAATAGGGGCTCACAGACTAGCGGGGAGCTCCTACAATGAGCAGTTCTTC. Amino acids: CASSLIGAHRLAGSSYNEQFF.

This clonotype has only a few counts. The rearrangement uses TRBV2 and TRBJ2-3; 7 nucleotides match TRBD2. Germline assignment: CDR1 SNHLY and CDR2 FYNNEI. The CDR3 is made up of 17 amino acids. Losses at the gene ends were 0 bases for V and 4 bases for J; bases not matched to a gene: 10. CDR3 nucleotides: TGTGCCAGCAGTGAAGCGCTGACTAGCCCCCGGGCAGATACGCAGTATTTT. This translates into CASSEALTSPRADTQYF.

This clonotype was seen more than once but under ten times. The rearrangement joins TRBV7-9 to TRBJ1-1, with 9 bases aligning to TRBD1. Per the germline V gene, CDR1 is SEHNR and CDR2 is FQNEAQ (reference sequence). The CDR3 spans 15 residues. Losses at the gene ends were 2 bases for V and 2 bases for J; bases not matched to a gene: 3. Here the CDR3 reads CASSLMGQGNTEAFF. CDR3 DNA sequence: TGTGCCAGCAGCTTAATGGGACAGGGAAACACTGAAGCTTTCTTT.

The V call is TRBV24-1, the J call TRBJ2-2, with D uncertain. Trimming stripped 5 bases from V and 4 bases from J, with 7 bases between. The CDR3 extends over 13 amino acids. The germline gives CDR1 KGHDR, CDR2 SFDVKD. DNA for the CDR3: TGTGCCACCAGTGCCGAACGCACCGGGGAGCTGTTTTTT. This codes for CATSAERTGELFF.

This chain uses TRBV6-4 with TRBJ2-4, with D perhaps matching TRBD1 or TRBD2 (5 bases each). The CDR3 spans 20 residues. CDR1 is MRHNA, CDR2 SNTAGT, per germline. Trimming stripped 0 bases from V and 9 bases from J, with 30 bases between. The CDR3 is CASSDSVMAVEIGEGVIQYF. The CDR3 DNA follows: TGTGCCAGCAGTGACTCCGTAATGGCTGTGGAAATCGGGGAAGGGGTCATTCAGTACTTC.

The V call is TRBV4-3, the J call TRBJ1-3, with D possibly matching TRBD1 (6 bases). CDR1 is LGHNA and CDR2 is YSLEER in the germline V gene. The CDR3 has 16 residues. Trimming stripped 0 bases from V and 3 bases from J, with 12 bases between. CDR3 bases: TGCGCCAGCAGCCAAGATAGGGGGACACATGGAAACACCATATATTTT. Amino acid sequence: CASSQDRGTHGNTIYF.